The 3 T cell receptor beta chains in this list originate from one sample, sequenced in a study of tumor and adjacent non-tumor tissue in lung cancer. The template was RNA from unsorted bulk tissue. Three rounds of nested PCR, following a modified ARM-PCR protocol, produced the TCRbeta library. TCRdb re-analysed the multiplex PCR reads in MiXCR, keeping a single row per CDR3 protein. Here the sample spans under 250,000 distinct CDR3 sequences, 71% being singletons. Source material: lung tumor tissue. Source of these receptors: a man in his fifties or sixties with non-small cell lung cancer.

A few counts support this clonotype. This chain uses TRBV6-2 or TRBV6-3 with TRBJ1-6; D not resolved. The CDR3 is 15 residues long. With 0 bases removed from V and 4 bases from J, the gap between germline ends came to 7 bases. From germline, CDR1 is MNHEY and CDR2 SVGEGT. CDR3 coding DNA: TGTGCCAGCAGTTACTCGGACGTTTATAATTCACCCCTCCACTTT. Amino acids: CASSYSDVYNSPLHF.

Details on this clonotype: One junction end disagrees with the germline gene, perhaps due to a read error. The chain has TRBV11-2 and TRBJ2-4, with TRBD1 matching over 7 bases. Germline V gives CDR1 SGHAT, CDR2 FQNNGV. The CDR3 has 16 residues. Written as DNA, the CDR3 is TGTGCCAGCAGCATCAAACAGGGGTTGGACAAAAACATTCAATACTTC. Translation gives CASSIKQGLDKNIQYF.

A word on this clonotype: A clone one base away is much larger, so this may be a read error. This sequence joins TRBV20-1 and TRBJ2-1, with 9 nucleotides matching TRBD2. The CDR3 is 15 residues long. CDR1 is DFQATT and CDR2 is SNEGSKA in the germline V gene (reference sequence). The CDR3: CRASRNAGGPSEQFF. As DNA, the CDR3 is TGCAGAGCTTCGCGAAATGCGGGAGGGCCGTCTGAGCAGTTCTTC.